A single sample gave rise to the 7 T cell receptor beta chains below, sequenced in a study of T cells in Graves' hyperthyroidism and ophthalmopathy. RNA transcripts provided the source from which TCR beta CDR3 regions were amplified. The HTBI set primed first-round TCR CDR3 RT-PCR. TCRdb re-derived calls from the multiplex PCR reads in MiXCR, one entry per CDR3 protein. This table has about 720,000 distinct CDR3 sequences, roughly 20% appearing once. Sequencing used blood. The receptor set was obtained from a woman between 50 and 59 years old with Graves' hyperthyroidism that later progressed to Graves' ophthalmopathy.

This clonotype was detected only a few times. The V and J genes are TRBV5-6 and TRBJ1-2, with no clear D. The V and J ends lost 6 bases and 4 bases respectively, with 13 bases between them. This CDR3 is built from 13 residues. Germline V gives CDR1 SGHDT, CDR2 YYEEEE. The CDR3 nucleotides read TGTGCCAGCAACTCTGTTGCCTCCTATGGCTACACCTTC. Protein sequence: CASNSVASYGYTF.

This clonotype was counted at least ten times. The chain recombines TRBV20-1 with TRBJ1-6, with 8 positions matching TRBD1. The trim removed 6 bases at V and 3 bases at J, leaving 10 bases unmatched. The CDR3 extends over 16 amino acids. Germline V gene sequence: CDR1 DFQATT, CDR2 SNEGSKA (reference sequence). CDR3 amino acids: CSARDRNYLYNSPLHF. The CDR3 DNA reads TGCAGTGCCCGGGACAGGAACTACCTCTATAATTCACCCCTCCACTTT.

This clonotype was counted at least ten times. V is TRBV20-1 and J is TRBJ2-3, with 9 positions matching TRBD1. Germline loops: CDR1 DFQATT, CDR2 SNEGSKA (reference sequence). Unmatched junction bases numbered 8, after V lost 7 bases and J lost 6 bases. The CDR3 contains 13 residues. CDR3 in amino acids: CSVPGQGDDTQYF. The CDR3 DNA is TGCAGTGTACCGGGACAGGGTGACGATACGCAGTATTTT.

This clonotype has just a few counts. This chain uses TRBV6-5 with TRBJ2-3; 13 nucleotides align to TRBD2. Trimming at V came to 2 bases and at J to 5 bases, leaving 4 bases not matched to a gene. Per the germline V gene, CDR1 is MNHEY and CDR2 is SVGAGI. The CDR3 extends over 16 amino acids. Written as DNA, the CDR3 is TGTGCCAGCAGTTACACACTAGCGGGGGGGGGAGATACGCAGTATTTT. Amino acids: CASSYTLAGGGDTQYF.

This clonotype showed up many times. The gene calls are TRBV7-9 and TRBJ2-7; D is unresolved. The V gene's germline CDR1 is SEHNR and CDR2 FQNEAQ (reference sequence). The CDR3 is 14 amino acids. The germline V and J ends were trimmed by 5 bases and 0 bases, with 11 bases remaining between them. The chain's CDR3 is CASSPTTSSYEQYF. CDR3 in DNA: TGTGCCAGCAGCCCAACCACGAGCTCCTACGAGCAGTACTTC.

This rearrangement joins TRBV5-4 to TRBJ2-1; TRBD1 might be the D (6 bases). This CDR3 spans 15 amino acids. Germline CDR1 is SGHNT and CDR2 is YYREEE (reference sequence). The V and J ends lost 5 bases and 8 bases respectively, with 20 bases between them. The CDR3 DNA is TGTGCCAGCAGTCGGACGGGACATGGAGGCCATGAGCAGTTCTTC. Translating it yields CASSRTGHGGHEQFF.

This clonotype was detected many times. The chain employs TRBV11-3 and TRBJ2-2; D unclear. Germline V gene lookup returns CDR1 SGHNT and CDR2 YENEEA. The length of the CDR3 is 12 residues. Trimming removed 7 bases from V and 3 bases from J, with 6 bases in between. As DNA, the CDR3 is TGTGCCAGCACAAGGGACACCGGGGAGCTGTTTTTT. Its translation is CASTRDTGELFF.